This is a list of T cell receptor beta chains from one sample in a study of TIL therapy for anti-PD-1-resistant metastatic lung cancer. This table comes from immunoSEQ multiplex PCR, and its TCRdb copy is limited to in-frame clones, with some not included. The table lists more than 50,000 clones, around 86% of them singletons. The source was blood, collected at baseline. These receptors were obtained from a person aged 25-85 years with non-small cell lung cancer. Both conserved end residues are part of each CDR3. D genes are given only for firm matches. Size is stated for part of the rows, as once, few or many counts, or as a class when the clone is expanded.

clone size,D gene,J gene,V gene,CDR3 protein,CDR3 DNA
-,TRBD1,TRBJ1-4,TRBV28,CAIQGGANEKLFF,TGTGCCATCCAGGGGGGTGCTAATGAAAAACTGTTTTTT
-,-,TRBJ2-6,TRBV24-1,CATSGEGANVLTF,TGTGCCACCAGTGGCGAAGGGGCCAACGTCCTGACTTTC
-,TRBD1,TRBJ1-6,TRBV28,CATWDRGSNSPLHF,TGTGCCACCTGGGACAGGGGGTCAAATTCACCCCTCCACTTT
-,-,TRBJ2-7,TRBV27,CASSFLGEQGEQYF,TGTGCCAGCAGTTTTCTGGGGGAACAAGGCGAGCAGTACTTC
-,TRBD1,TRBJ1-6,TRBV7-2,CASSLKGDRANSPLHF,TGTGCCAGCAGCTTAAAGGGGGACAGGGCCAATTCACCCCTCCACTTT
-,-,TRBJ2-2,TRBV10-3,CAIAPGSTNTGELFF,TGTGCCATCGCGCCAGGCTCCACGAACACCGGGGAGCTGTTTTTT
-,TRBD2,TRBJ2-3,TRBV5-1,CASSFRAGGADTQYF,TGCGCCAGCAGCTTTAGGGCGGGAGGGGCAGATACGCAGTATTTT
few,-,TRBJ1-6,TRBV19,CASSIRGDSPLHF,TGTGCCAGTAGTATTCGGGGAGATTCACCCCTCCACTTT
-,TRBD2,TRBJ2-3,TRBV10-1,CASSERPSGSPTDTQYF,TGCGCCAGCAGTGAGCGGCCTAGCGGGAGTCCCACAGATACGCAGTATTTT
-,-,TRBJ1-3,TRBV19,CASSISGLDAGNTIYF,TGTGCCAGTAGTATCTCCGGGCTAGACGCTGGAAACACCATATATTTT
-,-,TRBJ2-7,TRBV6-6,CASRRDVYSYEQYF,TGTGCCAGCAGGCGGGACGTCTACTCCTACGAGCAGTACTTC
-,-,TRBJ1-1,TRBV5-6,CASSLEGANTEAFF,TGTGCCAGCAGCTTGGAAGGGGCAAACACTGAAGCTTTCTTT
once,TRBD2,TRBJ2-3,TRBV5-1,CASSSGRVGDTQYF,TGCGCCAGCAGTAGCGGGAGAGTAGGAGATACGCAGTATTTT
-,TRBD2,TRBJ2-5,TRBV9,CASSVLAGQETQYF,TGTGCCAGCAGCGTTCTAGCGGGACAGGAGACCCAGTACTTC
-,TRBD2,TRBJ2-3,TRBV12-3/TRBV12-4,CASSRLANTQYF,TGTGCCAGCAGCCGACTAGCCAATACGCAGTATTTT
-,TRBD2,TRBJ2-1,TRBV5-1,CASSETSGSTGWNEQFF,TGCGCCAGCAGCGAGACTAGCGGGAGCACGGGGTGGAATGAGCAGTTCTTC
-,-,TRBJ1-1,TRBV5-1,CASSIAGVNTEAFF,TGCGCCAGCAGTATTGCCGGGGTGAACACTGAAGCTTTCTTT
-,-,TRBJ1-5,TRBV27,CASSGTSNQPQHF,TGTGCCAGCAGCGGAACTAGCAATCAGCCCCAGCATTTT
few,-,TRBJ2-7,TRBV2,CASSEALGTQTEQYF,TGTGCCAGCAGTGAAGCGCTTGGGACACAGACCGAGCAGTACTTC
-,TRBD1,TRBJ1-3,TRBV5-1,CASSGTPQGASGNTIYF,TGCGCCAGCAGCGGGACACCCCAGGGGGCCTCTGGAAACACCATATATTTT
-,-,TRBJ1-1,TRBV18,CASSAQETNTEAFF,TGTGCCAGCTCAGCACAGGAAACGAACACTGAAGCTTTCTTT
-,-,TRBJ2-2,TRBV24-1,CATMRTGTGELFF,TGTGCCACCATGAGGACGGGAACCGGGGAGCTGTTTTTT
-,-,TRBJ1-4,TRBV2,CASRGSPNEKLFF,TGTGCCAGCAGAGGGTCTCCTAATGAAAAACTGTTTTTT
-,TRBD1,TRBJ1-6,TRBV30,CAWSSGTGGAFPNSPLHF,TGTGCCTGGAGCTCCGGGACAGGGGGCGCGTTTCCTAATTCACCCCTCCACTTT
-,-,TRBJ1-5,TRBV6-5,CASSWTRDQPQHF,TGTGCCAGCAGTTGGACACGGGATCAGCCCCAGCATTTT
-,-,TRBJ2-1,TRBV24-1,CATSDGTFSYNEQFF,TGTGCCACCAGTGATGGGACTTTCTCCTACAATGAGCAGTTCTTC
-,-,TRBJ1-5,TRBV3-1/TRBV3-2,CASSPSIGEGGGQPQHF,TGTGCCAGCAGCCCGAGTATCGGAGAAGGCGGAGGACAGCCCCAGCATTTT
-,TRBD1,TRBJ1-2,TRBV9,CASSSSTGGFDYGYTF,TGTGCCAGCAGTTCCTCGACAGGGGGATTCGACTATGGCTACACCTTC
-,-,TRBJ2-4,TRBV11-3,CASSLEAYAKNIQYF,TGTGCCAGCAGCTTAGAGGCCTATGCCAAAAACATTCAGTACTTC
-,-,TRBJ1-1,TRBV10-3,CAISESGGTEAFF,TGTGCCATCAGTGAGTCGGGGGGAACTGAAGCTTTCTTT
-,TRBD1,TRBJ1-1,TRBV10-2,CASSASRDSWNTEAFF,TGCGCCAGCAGTGCCTCTCGGGACAGTTGGAACACTGAAGCTTTCTTT
-,-,TRBJ1-2,TRBV3-1/TRBV3-2,CASSQGRPGYTF,TGTGCCAGCAGCCAAGGCAGGCCTGGCTACACCTTC
few,-,TRBJ2-7,TRBV11-2,CASSLGHEQYF,TGTGCCAGCAGCTTAGGTCACGAGCAGTACTTC
once,-,TRBJ2-5,TRBV27,CASSLLGQGGVAQYF,TGTGCCAGCAGTTTATTAGGGCAGGGGGGTGTTGCCCAGTACTTC
-,TRBD2,TRBJ2-7,TRBV7-3,CASSLVAGDSYEQYF,TGTGCCAGCAGCTTGGTAGCGGGTGATAGCTACGAGCAGTACTTC
-,TRBD1,TRBJ1-4,TRBV6-5,CASRTGGAHEKLFF,TGTGCCAGCAGAACAGGGGGCGCCCATGAAAAACTGTTTTTT
-,-,TRBJ2-2,TRBV5-1,CASSLERAGTGELFF,TGCGCCAGCAGCTTGGAACGGGCGGGCACCGGGGAGCTGTTTTTT
-,-,TRBJ2-1,TRBV10-3,CAISTPSDVHHFF,TGTGCCATCAGCACGCCTTCCGACGTTCACCACTTCTTC
-,-,TRBJ2-7,TRBV2,CASSLPYEQYF,TGTGCCAGCAGTCTCCCCTACGAGCAGTACTTC
-,-,TRBJ1-2,TRBV4-1,CASSQDTGGNYGYTF,TGCGCCAGCAGCCAAGATACAGGCGGTAACTATGGCTACACCTTC
-,-,TRBJ2-3,TRBV5-1,CASSATGADTQYF,TGCGCCAGCAGCGCCACAGGAGCAGATACGCAGTATTTT
-,-,TRBJ1-2,TRBV19,CASSYRTALEDGYTF,TGTGCCAGTAGTTACCGGACGGCCCTGGAGGATGGCTACACCTTC
-,TRBD1,TRBJ1-2,TRBV2,CASSGDREVHGYTF,TGTGCCAGCAGTGGAGACAGGGAAGTTCATGGCTACACCTTC
-,-,TRBJ1-1,TRBV10-3,CAISESTPEGTEAFF,TGTGCCATCAGTGAGTCGACCCCGGAGGGGACTGAAGCTTTCTTT
-,-,TRBJ2-2,TRBV2,CASSDDSGTGELFF,TGTGCCAGCAGTGATGACAGTGGAACCGGGGAGCTGTTTTTT